In this sample, the clone carrying this TCR beta chain turned up a few times. Its target is unknown. The sample is drawn from a study of cytomegalovirus exposure and HLA in healthy donors. Study findings and constraints: Among the sequence variants, a highly shared cluster was likely an artifact of sequencing. Among the CMV-associated chains, three were confirmed in vitro as specific for CMV antigens.

Germline CDR1 and CDR2: LGHNT and FRNRAP. V was clipped by 6 bases and J by 5 bases; unmatched bases: 14. This CDR3 contains 18 residues. The PCR made use of 60 Vbeta and 13 Jbeta primers. Sequencing was performed with immunoSEQ multiplex PCR; in TCRdb, only in-frame clones are kept and a portion is missing. The data contain about 73,000 clones, roughly four fifths of them singletons. Though probably carrying unrecorded immune exposures, donors were nominally healthy at sampling. What was sequenced was PBMCs. The chain uses TRBV12-5 and TRBJ2-2, with 11 bases that match TRBD2. This clonotype originated in a man in his 70s in good health and CMV-seronegative. The CDR3 region has the DNA TGTGCTAGTGGGCCGGGACTAGCGGTCATTGGGGGGACCGGGGAGCTGTTTTTT. Encoded protein: CASGPGLAVIGGTGELFF.